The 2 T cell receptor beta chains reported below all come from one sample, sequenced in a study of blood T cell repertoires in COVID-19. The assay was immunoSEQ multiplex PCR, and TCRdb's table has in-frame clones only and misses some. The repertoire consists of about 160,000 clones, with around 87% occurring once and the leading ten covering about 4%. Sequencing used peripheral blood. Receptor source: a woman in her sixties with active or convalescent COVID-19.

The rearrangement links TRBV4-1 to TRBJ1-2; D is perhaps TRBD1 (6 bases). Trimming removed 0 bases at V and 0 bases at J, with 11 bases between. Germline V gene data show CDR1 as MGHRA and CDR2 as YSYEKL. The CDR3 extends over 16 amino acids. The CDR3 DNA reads TGCGCCAGCAGCCAAGAGCTTGACAGGACTAACTATGGCTACACCTTC. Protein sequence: CASSQELDRTNYGYTF.

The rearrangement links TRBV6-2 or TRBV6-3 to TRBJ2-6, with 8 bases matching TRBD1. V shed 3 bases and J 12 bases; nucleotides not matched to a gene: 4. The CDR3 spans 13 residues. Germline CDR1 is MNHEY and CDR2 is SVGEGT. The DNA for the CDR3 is TGTGCCAGCAGTTATGCCGACAGGGGCGTCCTGACTTTC. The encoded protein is CASSYADRGVLTF.